A selection of T cell receptor beta chains follows, all from one sample in a study of cytomegalovirus exposure and HLA in healthy donors. Profiling relied on immunoSEQ multiplex PCR, and the TCRdb table lists in-frame clones only, not all of them. Of around 70,000 clones in the sample, 85% to 95% are singletons; the top ten hold roughly 0.6%. Material: PBMCs. These receptors were obtained from a woman under 30 in good health and CMV-seronegative. The CDR3 runs from the conserved cysteine through the conserved F or W. Each record gives: J gene, clone size, D gene, V gene, CDR3 protein, CDR3 DNA. A D gene is named only where the DNA matches it firmly. Size is stated for part of the rows, as once, few or many counts, or as a class when the clone is expanded.

>TRBJ2-1|.|TRBD1|TRBV6-1
CASSEGIQGVISNEQFF
TGTGCCAGCAGTGAAGGAATACAGGGGGTGATTAGCAATGAGCAGTTCTTC
>TRBJ2-3|.|TRBD2|TRBV15
CATSRDMGLAGHSTDTQYF
TGTGCCACCAGCAGAGATATGGGACTAGCGGGGCATAGCACAGATACGCAGTATTTT
>TRBJ1-1|once|TRBD1|TRBV25-1
CASGEQGQGYAEAFF
TGTGCCAGCGGCGAACAGGGACAGGGGTATGCTGAAGCTTTCTTT
>TRBJ2-1|.|TRBD1|TRBV10-3
CAIRTGIQINEQFF
TGTGCCATCAGGACAGGGATACAGATAAATGAGCAGTTCTTC
>TRBJ1-1|.|.|TRBV7-6
CASTFSSTGGNTEAFF
TGTGCCAGCACCTTTTCCTCAACGGGGGGGAACACTGAAGCTTTCTTT
>TRBJ2-7|.|.|TRBV7-8
CASSIRGPEQYF
TGTGCCAGCAGCATCAGAGGCCCCGAGCAGTACTTC
>TRBJ1-6|.|.|TRBV5-1
CASSIQVDNSPLHF
TGCGCCAGCAGCATCCAGGTTGATAATTCACCCCTCCACTTT
>TRBJ1-6|once|.|TRBV7-8
CASSFETAYNSPLHF
TGTGCCAGCAGCTTCGAGACAGCGTATAATTCACCCCTCCACTTT
>TRBJ2-1|.|TRBD2|TRBV7-2
CASAFGGANNEQFF
TGTGCCAGTGCCTTCGGGGGGGCCAACAATGAGCAGTTCTTC
>TRBJ2-1|.|TRBD1|TRBV28
CASSLTSGGAYNEQFF
TGTGCCAGCAGTTTAACCTCAGGGGGCGCGTACAATGAGCAGTTCTTC
>TRBJ2-5|.|.|TRBV7-6
CASSLAPRETQYF
TGTGCCAGCAGCTTAGCTCCCCGAGAGACCCAGTACTTC
>TRBJ1-5|.|.|TRBV27
CASSLRAGDQPQHF
TGTGCCAGCAGTTTGCGAGCCGGGGATCAGCCCCAGCATTTT
>TRBJ2-7|.|TRBD2|TRBV30
CAWSTSVAYEQYF
TGTGCCTGGTCGACTAGCGTCGCCTACGAGCAGTACTTC
>TRBJ1-1|.|TRBD1|TRBV11-2
CASSSTQGALNTEAFF
TGTGCCAGCAGCTCGACGCAGGGGGCTCTGAACACTGAAGCTTTCTTT
>TRBJ2-7|.|TRBD1|TRBV28
CASEVGRGYEQYF
TGTGCCAGCGAAGTGGGCAGGGGGTACGAGCAGTACTTC
>TRBJ2-7|.|.|TRBV18
CASSPAKDTEQYF
TGTGCCAGCTCACCTGCTAAAGACACCGAGCAGTACTTC
>TRBJ1-1|.|.|TRBV19
CASSIASGVTEAFF
TGTGCCAGTAGTATAGCGTCGGGGGTCACTGAAGCTTTCTTT
>TRBJ2-1|.|TRBD2|TRBV4-1
CASSQELAGDEQFF
TGCGCCAGCAGCCAGGAACTAGCGGGGGATGAGCAGTTCTTC
>TRBJ1-1|few|.|TRBV7-9
CASRRMRQQDMNTEAFF
TGTGCCAGCAGGCGGATGAGGCAGCAAGATATGAACACTGAAGCTTTCTTT
>TRBJ2-1|.|TRBD1|TRBV7-2
CASISSGTAYNEQFF
TGTGCCAGCATATCATCCGGGACAGCCTACAATGAGCAGTTCTTC
>TRBJ1-1|.|.|TRBV6-4
CASSDSMGGGAEAFF
TGTGCCAGCAGTGACTCGATGGGAGGGGGGGCTGAAGCTTTCTTT
>TRBJ2-7|.|TRBD2|TRBV27
CASSSGAGVYEQYF
TGTGCCAGCAGTTCAGGAGCGGGGGTTTACGAGCAGTACTTC
>TRBJ2-2|once|.|TRBV7-9
CASSLASLPGELFF
TGTGCCAGCAGCTTAGCGAGCCTACCCGGGGAGCTGTTTTTT
>TRBJ2-1|.|TRBD2|TRBV7-3
CASSPSGGQYNEQFF
TGTGCCAGCAGCCCTAGCGGGGGCCAATACAATGAGCAGTTCTTC
>TRBJ2-5|once|TRBD1|TRBV18
CASSPGTGVVETQYF
TGTGCCAGCTCACCAGGGACAGGGGTTGTGGAGACCCAGTACTTC
>TRBJ1-4|.|.|TRBV6-5
CASSYSISRGGEKLFF
TGTGCCAGCAGTTACTCGATAAGCAGGGGCGGGGAAAAACTGTTTTTT
>TRBJ2-7|.|.|TRBV19
CASSLGSYEQYF
TGTGCCAGTAGCCTGGGGAGCTACGAGCAGTACTTC
>TRBJ1-2|.|.|TRBV15
CATSRRATGWGYGYTF
TGTGCCACCAGCAGGAGGGCAACAGGGTGGGGATATGGCTACACCTTC
>TRBJ1-4|.|.|TRBV19
CASRRPTEKLFF
TGTGCCAGTAGGAGGCCCACTGAAAAACTGTTTTTT
>TRBJ2-1|.|.|TRBV5-6
CASKNRGGDEQFF
TGTGCCAGCAAAAACAGGGGGGGGGATGAGCAGTTCTTC
>TRBJ2-3|.|.|TRBV7-2
CASSVNEANTQYF
TGTGCCAGCAGCGTCAATGAGGCGAATACGCAGTATTTT
>TRBJ2-1|once|TRBD1|TRBV6-6
CASSRLGQGSHNEQFF
TGTGCCAGCAGTAGGTTAGGACAGGGGAGTCACAATGAGCAGTTCTTC
>TRBJ2-1|.|.|TRBV12-5
CASGLVRDEQFF
TGTGCTAGTGGTTTGGTCAGGGATGAGCAGTTCTTC
>TRBJ2-7|.|.|TRBV11-2
CASSEQERVRHEYF
TGTGCCAGCAGCGAACAGGAGCGGGTGCGTCACGAGTACTTC
>TRBJ2-7|.|TRBD1|TRBV6-5
CASSRTGPYEQYF
TGTGCCAGCAGCCGGACAGGTCCCTACGAGCAGTACTTC
>TRBJ1-4|.|.|TRBV5-6
CASSMGRRVNEKLFF
TGTGCCAGCAGCATGGGACGGAGGGTTAATGAAAAACTGTTTTTT
>TRBJ2-3|.|TRBD2|TRBV6-4
CASSQAGGTTDTQYF
TGTGCCAGCAGTCAGGCGGGGGGAACCACAGATACGCAGTATTTT
>TRBJ1-1|.|TRBD1|TRBV2
CASSRRQGGGTEAFF
TGTGCCAGCAGCCGCAGACAGGGGGGAGGCACTGAAGCTTTCTTT